These T cell receptor beta chains were read from a single sample in a study of blood T cells in healthy people across ages. TCRdb passed the 5' RACE reads through MiXCR, listing each CDR3 protein once. The sample yields some 780,000 distinct CDR3 sequences, approximately 60% seen once. Sequenced material: blood. These receptors came from a man between 40 and 49 years old in good health. CDR3s include the opening cysteine and the closing phenylalanine or tryptophan. Fields, in order: CDR3 length, D gene, clone size, J gene, V gene, CDR3 protein, CDR3 DNA. A D gene is named only where the DNA matches it firmly. Only some rows state a clone size, as once, few, many or a class for expanded clones.

13 - - TRBJ2-1 TRBV30 CAWNRDTYNEQFF TGTGCCTGGAATAGGGATACTTACAATGAGCAGTTCTTC
15 - - TRBJ1-1 TRBV9 CASSDATDIGTEAFF TGTGCCAGCAGCGACGCCACCGACATCGGCACTGAAGCTTTCTTT
15 - - TRBJ1-2 TRBV7-2 CASSLANRVGVGYTF TGTGCCAGCAGCTTAGCAAACAGGGTAGGGGTTGGCTACACCTTC
13 - - TRBJ2-7 TRBV6-6 CASSYTGPNEQYF TGTGCCAGCAGTTACACGGGACCAAACGAACAGTACTTC
14 - - TRBJ2-7 TRBV7-9 CASSSERRGYEQYF TGTGCCAGCAGCTCGGAGCGGAGGGGCTACGAGCAGTACTTC
16 TRBD1 - TRBJ2-5 TRBV7-8 CASSRRTGGREETQYF TGTGCCAGCAGTCGAAGAACAGGGGGTAGGGAGGAGACCCAGTACTTC
15 TRBD2 - TRBJ2-7 TRBV29-1 CSVSGTSGSAYEQYF TGCAGCGTCTCCGGGACTAGCGGGAGTGCGTACGAGCAGTACTTC
14 - few TRBJ1-2 TRBV7-2 CASSLSGDGYGYTF TGTGCCAGCAGCTTATCAGGGGATGGCTATGGCTACACCTTC
15 - - TRBJ2-7 TRBV6-5 CASSPVVGRGHEQYF TGTGCCAGCAGCCCCGTCGTGGGGCGAGGCCACGAGCAGTACTTC
13 TRBD1 few TRBJ1-2 TRBV9 CASSEGTDYGYTF TGTGCCAGCAGCGAGGGGACAGACTATGGCTACACCTTC
16 TRBD1 - TRBJ1-5 TRBV11-2 CASSPGTGGNDQPQHF TGTGCCAGCAGCCCCGGGACAGGGGGAAATGATCAGCCCCAGCATTTT
16 - - TRBJ2-5 TRBV12-3/TRBV12-4 CASSLGGGRHNETQYF TGTGCCAGCAGTTTAGGAGGGGGGCGACACAACGAGACCCAGTACTTC
14 - few TRBJ2-7 TRBV4-2 CASSQPGPPYEQYF TGTGCCAGCAGCCAACCGGGCCCCCCCTACGAGCAGTACTTC
12 - - TRBJ2-1 TRBV3-1 CASSQGAIGQFF TGTGCCAGCAGCCAAGGGGCCATAGGGCAGTTCTTC
13 - - TRBJ2-5 TRBV5-1 CASEGGVGETQYF TGCGCCAGCGAAGGGGGAGTGGGAGAGACCCAGTACTTC
11 - few TRBJ2-5 TRBV9 CASGGSETQYF TGTGCCAGCGGAGGGAGTGAGACCCAGTACTTC
14 TRBD2 few TRBJ2-5 TRBV12-3/TRBV12-4 CASRTSGGGETQYF TGTGCCAGCCGGACTAGCGGGGGTGGAGAGACCCAGTACTTC
15 - - TRBJ2-5 TRBV28 CASSNAGARQETQYF TGTGCCAGCAGTAACGCAGGGGCTCGGCAAGAGACCCAGTACTTC
14 - many TRBJ1-5 TRBV7-2 CASTFDSDNQPQHF TGTGCCAGCACCTTTGACAGTGACAATCAGCCCCAGCATTTT
12 - - TRBJ2-7 TRBV6-2/TRBV6-3 CASRAQSYEQYF TGTGCCAGCAGGGCACAGTCCTACGAGCAGTACTTC
15 TRBD2 - TRBJ2-3 TRBV29-1 CSVDLAGVATDTQYF TGCAGCGTTGACCTCGCGGGAGTAGCCACAGATACGCAGTATTTT
14 - - TRBJ2-2 TRBV5-5 CASSLDVNTGELFF TGTGCCAGCAGCCTGGACGTGAACACCGGGGAGCTGTTTTTT
13 TRBD1 once TRBJ2-5 TRBV29-1 CSVGEGAEETQYF TGCAGCGTAGGAGAGGGGGCCGAAGAGACCCAGTACTTC
12 - - TRBJ2-3 TRBV24-1 CATAQGADTQYF TGTGCCACCGCACAGGGTGCAGATACGCAGTATTTT